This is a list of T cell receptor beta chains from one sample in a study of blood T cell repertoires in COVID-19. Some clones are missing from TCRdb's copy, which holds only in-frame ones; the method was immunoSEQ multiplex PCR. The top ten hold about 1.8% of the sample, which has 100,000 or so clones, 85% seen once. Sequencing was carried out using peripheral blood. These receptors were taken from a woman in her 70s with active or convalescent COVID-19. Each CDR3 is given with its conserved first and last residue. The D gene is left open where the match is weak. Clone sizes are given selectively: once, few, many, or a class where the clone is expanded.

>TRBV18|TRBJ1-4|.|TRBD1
TGTGCCAGCTCACCTAGGACAGGGACCTCTTCTAATGAAAAACTGTTTTTT
CASSPRTGTSSNEKLFF
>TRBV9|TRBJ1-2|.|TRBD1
TGTGCCAGCAGCGCATCGGGACAGACCTATGGCTACACCTTC
CASSASGQTYGYTF
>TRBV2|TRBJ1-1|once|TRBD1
TGTGCCAGCAAACCGGGACAGAGAACAACTGAAGCTTTCTTT
CASKPGQRTTEAFF
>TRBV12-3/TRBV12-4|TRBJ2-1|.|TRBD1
TGTGCCAGCAGGGGGACAGCATACAATGAGCAGTTCTTC
CASRGTAYNEQFF
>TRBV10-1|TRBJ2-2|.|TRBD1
TGCGCCAGCAGTGAGTCAGTTGTATTGGATGGACAGGGGATTTCCTCCGGGGAGCTGTTTTTT
CASSESVVLDGQGISSGELFF
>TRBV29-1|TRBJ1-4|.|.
TGCAGCGCCTCGCGAGCCGCAAATGAAAAACTGTTTTTT
CSASRAANEKLFF
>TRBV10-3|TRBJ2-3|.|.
TGTGCCATCAGTGGCGAGATCACAGATACGCAGTATTTT
CAISGEITDTQYF
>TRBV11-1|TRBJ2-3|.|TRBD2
TGTGCCAGCAGCCCAGGACTAGCGGCTAGCACAGATACGCAGTATTTT
CASSPGLAASTDTQYF
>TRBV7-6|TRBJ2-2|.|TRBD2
TGTGCCAGCAGCTTAGCGAGGTGGAAGCGGGGGGGCACCGGGGAGCTGTTTTTT
CASSLARWKRGGTGELFF
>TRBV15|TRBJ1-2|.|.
TGTGCCACCAGCAGAGACCCAGGACAAGCCTATGGCTACACCTTC
CATSRDPGQAYGYTF
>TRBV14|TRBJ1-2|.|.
TGTGCCATCGCTAAATATGTGGATGGCTACACCTTC
CAIAKYVDGYTF
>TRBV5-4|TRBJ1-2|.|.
TGTGCCAGCAGCTCTTCGACAGGCACGGGCGGCTACACCTTC
CASSSSTGTGGYTF
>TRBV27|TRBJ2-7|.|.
TGTGCCAGCAGTACCGGGAACGGTAACTACGAGCAGTACTTC
CASSTGNGNYEQYF
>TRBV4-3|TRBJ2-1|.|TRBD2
TGCGCCAGCAGCCACCGGACTAGCGAGGACAATGAGCAGTTCTTC
CASSHRTSEDNEQFF
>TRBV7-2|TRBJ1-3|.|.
TGTGCCAGCAGTCTACAGGCTAGTGGAAACACCATATATTTT
CASSLQASGNTIYF
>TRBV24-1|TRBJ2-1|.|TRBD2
TGTGCCACCATGGCGGGGGGCTACAATGAGCAGTTCTTC
CATMAGGYNEQFF
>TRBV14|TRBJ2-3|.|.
TGTGCCAGCAGCCAAGTTTACAGAAACACAGATACGCAGTATTTT
CASSQVYRNTDTQYF
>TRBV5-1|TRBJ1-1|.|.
TGCGCCAGCAGCTTGAAGCTGGACACTGAAGCTTTCTTT
CASSLKLDTEAFF
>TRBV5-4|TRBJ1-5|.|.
TGTGCCAGCAGCCCCAACAGGGAAGGTCAGCCCCAGCATTTT
CASSPNREGQPQHF
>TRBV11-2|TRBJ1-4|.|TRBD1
TGTGCCAGCAGCTTCTCCGGGACAGGTTACACTAATGAAAAACTGTTTTTT
CASSFSGTGYTNEKLFF
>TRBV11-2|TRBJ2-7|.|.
TGTGCCAGCAGCCCTAGAGGGGGAGTATACGAGCAGTACTTC
CASSPRGGVYEQYF
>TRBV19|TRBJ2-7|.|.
TGTGCCAGTAGTATAGTGAGTACTAGCTTAGGTGAGCAGTACTTC
CASSIVSTSLGEQYF
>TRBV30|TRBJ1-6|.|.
TGTGCCTGGAGTGTCCAAGGGGTTTATAATTCACCCCTCCACTTT
CAWSVQGVYNSPLHF
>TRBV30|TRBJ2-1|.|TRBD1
TGTGCCTGGGCGACAGGGACGTCTTACAATGAGCAGTTCTTC
CAWATGTSYNEQFF
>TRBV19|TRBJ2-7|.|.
TGTGCCAGTAGCCCCAGTTATCGGTCAGGAGGGGGCGCGAACGAGCAGTACTTC
CASSPSYRSGGGANEQYF
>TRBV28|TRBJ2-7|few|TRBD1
TGTGCCAGCAGTAAGCCGGCGACAGGGGGATACGAGCAGTACTTC
CASSKPATGGYEQYF
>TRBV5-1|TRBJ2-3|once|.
TGCGCCAGCAGCTCCCTACCACCCACAGATACGCAGTATTTT
CASSSLPPTDTQYF
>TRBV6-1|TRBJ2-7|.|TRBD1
TGTGCCAGCACCAGCCGGGACAGGGGAGCCCACGAGCAGTACTTC
CASTSRDRGAHEQYF
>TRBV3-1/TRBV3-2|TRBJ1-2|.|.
TGTGCCAGCAGCCTTGACATATACTATGGCTACACCTTC
CASSLDIYYGYTF
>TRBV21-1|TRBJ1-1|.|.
TGTGCCAGCAGCAAGGGCATAGAAGCTTTCTTT
CASSKGIEAFF
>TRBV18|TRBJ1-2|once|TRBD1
TGTGCCAGCTCATCGCAGACAGGGGAGGATGGCTACACCTTC
CASSSQTGEDGYTF
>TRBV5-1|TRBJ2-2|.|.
TGCGCCAGCAGCAATGGAGGGACCGGGGAGCTGTTTTTT
CASSNGGTGELFF
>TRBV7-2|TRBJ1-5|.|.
TGTGCCAGCAGCTTAAAGGCAGGGAATGATCAGCCCCAGCATTTT
CASSLKAGNDQPQHF
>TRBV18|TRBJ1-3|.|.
TGTGCCAGCTCACTTGACAGGTTCTCTGGAAACACCATATATTTT
CASSLDRFSGNTIYF
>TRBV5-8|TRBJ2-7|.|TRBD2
TGTGCCAGCAGCTTGGGCTCAACTAGCGGGAGGTCCTACGAGCAGTACTTC
CASSLGSTSGRSYEQYF
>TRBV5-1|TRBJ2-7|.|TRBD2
TGCGCCAGCAGCTTGGGTGCTGGACTAGGGTCCCACGAGCAGTACTTC
CASSLGAGLGSHEQYF
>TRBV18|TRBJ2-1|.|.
TGTGCCAGCTCACCAGGGGGCAAGTACAATGAGCAGTTCTTC
CASSPGGKYNEQFF
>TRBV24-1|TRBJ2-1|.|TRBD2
TGTGCCACCAGTGATTTTAAGGCCGGCGGGGGGGTCTACAATGAGCAGTTCTTC
CATSDFKAGGGVYNEQFF
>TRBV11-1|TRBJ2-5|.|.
TGTGCCAGCAGCTTCGCTCTCTGGACTGAGGAGACCCAGTACTTC
CASSFALWTEETQYF
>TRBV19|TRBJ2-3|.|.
TGTGCCAGTAGTATAAAACTGACAGATACGCAGTATTTT
CASSIKLTDTQYF
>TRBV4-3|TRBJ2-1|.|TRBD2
TGCGCCAGCAGCCAAGATACTAGCGGGAGCTACAATGAGCAGTTCTTC
CASSQDTSGSYNEQFF
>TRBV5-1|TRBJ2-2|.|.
TGCGCCAGCTCTGAGCAGGGGAACACCGGGGAGCTGTTTTTT
CASSEQGNTGELFF
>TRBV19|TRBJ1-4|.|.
TGTGCCAGTAGTGGAGGGGAAAAACTGTTTTTT
CASSGGEKLFF
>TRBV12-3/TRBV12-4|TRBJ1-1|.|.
TGTGCCAGCAGTAGCGGGTGGACTGAAGCTTTCTTT
CASSSGWTEAFF
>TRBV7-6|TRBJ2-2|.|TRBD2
TGTGCCAGCAGTTTATTAGCGGGGGCTAACACCGGGGAGCTGTTTTTT
CASSLLAGANTGELFF
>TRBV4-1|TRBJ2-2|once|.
TGCGCCAGCAGCCAAGAGGGACACACGAACACCGGGGAGCTGTTTTTT
CASSQEGHTNTGELFF
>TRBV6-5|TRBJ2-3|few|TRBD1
TGTGCCAGCAACAAAGACAGGGGATTTGGTACGCAGTATTTT
CASNKDRGFGTQYF
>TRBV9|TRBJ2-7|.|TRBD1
TGTGCCAGCAGCGTAGGCCTGGATATGGGACAGGGGCCCTACGAGCAGTACTTC
CASSVGLDMGQGPYEQYF
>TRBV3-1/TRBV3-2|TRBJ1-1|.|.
TGTGCCAGCAGCCCCATATCGGTGAACACTGAAGCTTTCTTT
CASSPISVNTEAFF
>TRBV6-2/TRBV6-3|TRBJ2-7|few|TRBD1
TGTGCCAGCAGTCCGGGACAGGGGATATACGAGCAGTACTTC
CASSPGQGIYEQYF
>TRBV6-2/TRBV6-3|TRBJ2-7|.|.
TGTGCCAGCAGTTACGTACAGGAACTCGAGCAGTACTTC
CASSYVQELEQYF
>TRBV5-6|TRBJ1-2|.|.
TGTGCCAGCAGCACCCGGACGAGGGCTGGCTACACCTTC
CASSTRTRAGYTF